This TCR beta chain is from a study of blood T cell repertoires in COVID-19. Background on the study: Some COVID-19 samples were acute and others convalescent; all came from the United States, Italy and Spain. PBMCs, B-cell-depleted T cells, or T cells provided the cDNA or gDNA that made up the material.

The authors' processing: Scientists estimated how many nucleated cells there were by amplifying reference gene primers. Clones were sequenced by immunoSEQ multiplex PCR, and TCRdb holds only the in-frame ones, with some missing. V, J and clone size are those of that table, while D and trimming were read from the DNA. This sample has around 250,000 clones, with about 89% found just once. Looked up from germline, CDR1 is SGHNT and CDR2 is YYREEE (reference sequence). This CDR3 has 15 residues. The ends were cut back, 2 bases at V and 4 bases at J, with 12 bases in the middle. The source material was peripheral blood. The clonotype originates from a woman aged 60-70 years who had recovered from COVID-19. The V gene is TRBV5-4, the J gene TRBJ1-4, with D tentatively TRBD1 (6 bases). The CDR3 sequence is CASSFARGNNEKLFF. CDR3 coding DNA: TGTGCCAGCAGCTTCGCCAGGGGTAATAATGAAAAACTGTTTTTT. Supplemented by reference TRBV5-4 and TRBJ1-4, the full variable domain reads ETGVTQSPTHLIKTRGQQVTLRCSSQSGHNTVSWYQQALGQGPQFIFQYYREEENGRGNFPPRFSGLQFPNYSSELNVNALELDDSALYLCASSFARGNNEKLFFGSGTQLSVL.